This T cell receptor (beta chain) was captured by sequencing in a study of identical twins. Study results and limitations: Out-of-frame alpha sequences common to twins exhibited an excess of low generation probability. Fewer insertions marked abundant cord blood beta clonotypes; young adult naive trended weakly, memory not at all. Zero-insertion analyses might be partly confounded by invariant T cells like MAIT and iNKT.

Healthy Caucasians, and only they, were the donors. Regarding this clonotype: Antigen specificity is unknown.

The ends were cut back, 5 bases at V and 1 base at J, with 14 bases in the middle. CDR3 length: 15 residues. CDR1 is SGHTA, CDR2 FQGNSA, per germline. TCRdb independently ran MiXCR on the 5' RACE reads; one entry per CDR3 protein. The table has some 1,700,000 distinct CDR3 sequences, under 35% seen once. What was sequenced was cord blood. This rearrangement joins TRBV7-2 to TRBJ1-1; tentatively, D is TRBD1 (5 bases). The receptor was derived from a newborn girl in good health. The CDR3, as DNA: TGTGCCAGCAGCCTAGAAGGGGCCAGGAACACTGAAGCTTTCTTT. It is translated as CASSLEGARNTEAFF.